The 5 T cell receptor beta chains below all came from one sample that was sequenced in a study of blood T cell repertoires in COVID-19. The repertoire was sequenced with immunoSEQ multiplex PCR; TCRdb's copy has only in-frame clones and lacks some. The table records 80,000 to 100,000 clones, less than 90% of them present only once. Sequencing input: peripheral blood. The receptor set was obtained from an elderly woman with acute or convalescent COVID-19.

The V and J genes are TRBV6-5 and TRBJ2-7, with D perhaps matching TRBD2 (5 bases). Trimming removed 10 bases from V and 5 bases from J, with 18 bases in between. Germline lookup yields CDR1 MNHEY and CDR2 SVGAGI. This CDR3 is built from 13 residues. Here the CDR3 DNA reads TGTGCCACATCGGAGCGGCTATCTAACGAGCAGTACTTC. Its translation is CATSERLSNEQYF.

J is TRBJ2-1 and V is TRBV5-1; the match to TRBD1 covers 7 bases. This CDR3 comprises 17 residues. Germline loops: CDR1 SGHRS, CDR2 YFSETQ. V gave up 0 bases and J gave up 0 bases; unmatched junction bases: 6. The CDR3 sequence is CASSLAPRGSSYNEQFF. The CDR3 DNA follows: TGCGCCAGCAGCTTGGCTCCCAGGGGGAGCTCCTACAATGAGCAGTTCTTC.

The genes are TRBV6-7 and TRBJ2-7; the match to TRBD1 covers 7 bases. TRBV6-7 is filed as an ORF, its function uncertain. The V and J ends lost 8 bases and 3 bases, in that order; junction bases with no gene match: 7. This CDR3 is built from 13 residues. The CDR3 DNA sequence: TGTGCCAGCTTACAGGGGAGAGGCTACGAGCAGTACTTC. Protein product: CASLQGRGYEQYF.

The chain has TRBV13 and TRBJ1-3; 9 bases line up with TRBD1. Germline V gene sequence: CDR1 PRHDT, CDR2 FYEKMQ (reference sequence). V dropped 5 bases and J dropped 2; count of bases not matched to a gene: 4. This CDR3 region has 15 residues. CDR3 nucleotide sequence: TGTGCCAGCAGCACCCGGACAGGGGCTGGAAACACCATATATTTT. Protein: CASSTRTGAGNTIYF.

The J gene is TRBJ2-5, the V gene TRBV5-1; 14 nucleotides line up with TRBD2. This CDR3 has 17 residues. Germline V gene sequence: CDR1 SGHRS, CDR2 YFSETQ. V shed 0 bases and J 6 bases; nucleotides not matched to a gene: 7. The CDR3 sequence: CASSLGLAGGHGKTQYF. For the CDR3, the DNA is TGCGCCAGCAGCTTGGGACTAGCGGGAGGGCATGGAAAGACCCAGTACTTC.